This TCR beta chain was sequenced in a study of CD8 T cells in Susac syndrome. A word on this clonotype: As yet, its antigen is unknown.

Study-level findings and limits: Clonal expansion was not observed in the Susac syndrome CD4+ T cell repertoires. Regarding the TCR sequencing and HLA analysis, the study admitted that a relatively small number of individuals were involved.

V was pared by 4 bases and J by 4 bases, with 6 bases of the junction left unmatched. Germline CDR1 is DFQATT and CDR2 is SNEGSKA (reference sequence). This CDR3 comprises 13 residues. It was with random hexamers that roughly 0.45 to 1 ug RNA was reverse transcribed. One entry per CDR3 protein, called by TCRdb with MiXCR from the immunoSEQ multiplex PCR reads. Of under 200,000 distinct CDR3 sequences in the sample, 94% were seen once. The sample consisted of CD4+ T cells from PBMCs. The chain carries TRBV20-1 and TRBJ2-7; 8 bases align to TRBD2. The origin of this receptor is a human donor with Susac syndrome. In nucleotides, the CDR3 is TGCAGTGCTATTCCGGGGGGGAGGTACGAGCAGTACTTC. Translation gives CSAIPGGRYEQYF.